The T cell receptor (beta chain) described here comes from a study of cytomegalovirus exposure and HLA in healthy donors. General observations from the study: Most subjects had HLA-A and HLA-B alleles reportedly predicted accurately by TCR beta sequences. DRB1 showed the most TCR associations and HLA-C the fewest in a later analysis, as rates varied by HLA locus. Among TCR sequences, most were rare, though some public TCRs appeared in many donors. In presence/absence analyses, roughly uniform sequencing depth across donors was assumed.

Concerning this clone: As yet, its antigen is unknown.

V shed 4 bases and J shed 3 bases, with 15 bases lying between them. The CDR3 spans 15 residues. Germline loops: CDR1 SEHNR, CDR2 FQNEAQ (reference sequence). The PCR contained 60 Vbeta and 13 Jbeta primers. Profiled with immunoSEQ multiplex PCR; TCRdb holds only in-frame clones, not every one. The table shows approximately 100,000 clones, with approximately 70% occurring only once. Sequencing was done on a sample of PBMCs. This clonotype was obtained from a man aged 30 to 39 in good health and CMV-seropositive. This chain joins TRBV7-9 and TRBJ1-2; tentatively, D is TRBD1 (6 bases). The CDR3 DNA is TGTGCCAGCAGCTCTTGGAGGACAGCGCACTATGGCTACACCTTC. Translated, it gives CASSSWRTAHYGYTF.